These 13 T cell receptor beta chains were sequenced from one sample in a study of metastatic and nonmetastatic thyroid tumors. Before thyroid surgery, none of the patients had received any treatment. TCRdb re-analyzed the PCR reads using MiXCR. The repertoire holds about 16,000 clones, less than 25% seen once, with about 13% in the top ten. Sequenced sample: tumor tissue. Source of these receptors: a male donor with papillary thyroid cancer or a benign thyroid nodule (not recorded which). Some clones in this sample may be carry-over from other donors' samples.

This clone was seen repeatedly, ten times or more. Other DNA sequences from this sample encode an identical CDR3 as well. The chain combines TRBV25-1 with TRBJ2-2, with TRBD2 matching 8 bases. Trimming at V came to 8 bases and at J to 0 bases, leaving 5 bases not matched to a gene. This CDR3 is 15 amino acids long. Germline lookup yields CDR1 MGHDK and CDR2 SYGVNS. CDR3 nucleotides: TGTGCCAGCTCGGGGGGGATTTCGAACACCGGGGAGCTGTTTTTT. It translates to CASSGGISNTGELFF.

This sequence joins TRBV20-1 and TRBJ2-2; 8 positions agree with TRBD2. Trimming removed 5 bases from V and 5 bases from J; junction bases left unmatched: 7. The CDR3 is 14 residues long. The germline gives CDR1 DFQATT, CDR2 SNEGSKA (reference sequence). The CDR3 DNA follows: TGCAGTGCTCGTTCCGGGAGGGGGACCGGGGAGCTGTTTTTT. It translates to CSARSGRGTGELFF.

The chain combines TRBV20-1 with TRBJ1-1; perhaps TRBD1 as D (5 bases). The CDR3 spans 13 residues. Germline CDR1 reads DFQATT; CDR2 reads SNEGSKA (reference sequence). The V end lost 0 bases, the J end lost 6 bases, and 11 bases lay between the germline ends. This chain's CDR3 is CSAREPGTAEAFF. DNA for the CDR3: TGCAGTGCTAGAGAGCCAGGGACGGCTGAAGCTTTCTTT.

This clone has a count of ten or more. The gene calls are TRBV10-3 and TRBJ2-7; D remains ambiguous. In germline, CDR1 is ENHRY, CDR2 SYGVKD. CDR3 size: 13 residues. V lost 2 bases and J 4 bases, leaving 9 bases between the germline ends. Here the CDR3 reads CAISEPQKYEQYF. The CDR3 bases are TGTGCCATCAGTGAGCCCCAGAAATACGAGCAGTACTTC.

This chain connects TRBV19 to TRBJ1-2; 10 bases are a match to TRBD1. From germline, CDR1 is LNHDA and CDR2 SQIVND (reference sequence). This CDR3 has 16 residues. V gave up 5 bases and J gave up 2 bases; unmatched junction bases: 8. The CDR3 sequence: CASSPSTGGRNYGYTF. CDR3 bases: TGTGCCAGTAGTCCCTCGACAGGGGGCCGAAACTATGGCTACACCTTC.

J is TRBJ1-1 and V is TRBV20-1, with D perhaps matching TRBD1 (5 bases). The germline gives CDR1 DFQATT, CDR2 SNEGSKA (reference sequence). Trimming took 5 bases from V and 4 from J, leaving 14 bases between them. This CDR3 is built from 13 residues. The CDR3 DNA reads TGCAGTGCTGGGGGGGTGGGAGGCACTGAAGCTTTCTTT. Amino acids: CSAGGVGGTEAFF.

The chain couples TRBV6-1 to TRBJ1-2; D remains ambiguous. CDR3 size: 14 residues. Trimming took 5 bases from V and 1 from J, leaving 11 bases between them. Germline V lookup: CDR1 MNHNS, CDR2 SASEGT. CDR3 bases: TGTGCCAGCAGTCCCACAATATTTAACTATGGCTACACCTTC. Protein sequence: CASSPTIFNYGYTF.

This clone was seen once. The chain has TRBV7-8 and TRBJ2-2; 11 nucleotides match TRBD2. V lost 5 bases to trimming and J lost 4 bases; unmatched junction nucleotides: 6. CDR1 is SGHVS and CDR2 is FQNEAQ in the germline V gene. The CDR3 runs 16 residues. CDR3 DNA: TGTGCCAGCAGCCCCCTAGCGGGAGGAGCCACCGGGGAGCTGTTTTTT. Protein product: CASSPLAGGATGELFF. Based on the CDR3 plus reference TRBV7-8 and TRBJ2-2, the full variable domain is GAGVSQSPRYKVAKRGQDVALRCDPISGHVSLFWYQQALGQGPEFLTYFQNEAQLDKSGLPSDRFFAERPEGSVSTLKIQRTQQEDSAVYLCASSPLAGGATGELFFGEGSRLTVL.

A remark on this clone: One end of the junction varies from germline; a read error may be responsible. CDR3 sequence (DNA): TGCTCCAGCAGCTTGCTGGGATTGTACGACGAGCAGTACTTC. Protein: CSSSLLGLYDEQYF. The rearrangement uses TRBV5-1 and TRBJ2-7; D is uncertain. The CDR3 runs to 14 residues. Germline V gene data show CDR1 as SGHRS and CDR2 as YFSETQ.

In this sample, this clone turned up many times. V usage is TRBV7-2 and J usage is TRBJ1-2; D is possibly TRBD1 (6 bases). The CDR3 has 12 residues. Germline V CDR1 and CDR2: SGHTA, FQGNSA. Trimming shortened V by 5 bases and J by 8 bases, and 12 bases separated the two germline ends. The CDR3 nucleotides read TGTGCCAGCAGCCCACAGGGTTACGGCTACACCTTC. This encodes CASSPQGYGYTF.

V gene TRBV6-5 combines with J gene TRBJ2-7; the D is unclear. Germline lookup yields CDR1 MNHEY and CDR2 SVGAGI. This CDR3 comprises 15 residues. Trimming shortened V by 2 bases and J by 1 base, and 12 bases separated the two germline ends. Written as DNA, the CDR3 is TGTGCCAGCAGTTACGGGCAGTTAGGTTCCTACGAGCAGTACTTC. This encodes CASSYGQLGSYEQYF.

This clone was observed many times. The chain is built from TRBV28 and TRBJ1-2, with TRBD1 matching over 7 bases. The CDR3 loop spans 13 amino acids. The V and J ends lost 7 bases and 4 bases, in that order; junction bases with no gene match: 6. The germline V gene encodes CDR1 MDHEN and CDR2 SYDVKM. CDR3 sequence reads: CASNPQGTYGYTF. The CDR3 nucleotides read TGTGCCAGCAACCCACAGGGGACCTATGGCTACACCTTC.

In this sample, this clone is medium-sized (0.01 to 0.1%). The V gene is TRBV6-1, the J gene TRBJ1-3, with D unclear. Germline V lookup: CDR1 MNHNS, CDR2 SASEGT. The V end lost 10 bases, the J end lost 0 bases, and 4 bases lay between the germline ends. This CDR3 is built from 11 residues. The CDR3 region is CATLSGNTIYF. CDR3 in DNA: TGTGCCACCCTCTCTGGAAACACCATATATTTT.